Listed below are T cell receptor beta chains from one sample, sequenced in a study of T cell responses to AZD1222 COVID-19 vaccine. Assay: immunoSEQ multiplex PCR; the TCRdb copy retains only in-frame clones and omits some. The data hold about 76,000 clones, with around nine tenths observed a single time. Source: peripheral blood, taken on day 0 of AZD1222 vaccination. The receptor source for this set is an adult in good health. CDR3s include the opening cysteine and the closing phenylalanine or tryptophan. D genes are given only for firm matches. Only some rows state a clone size, as once, few, many or a class for expanded clones.

v_call: TRBV9
j_call: TRBJ2-2
d_call: TRBD2
cdr3_length: 16
clone_size: few
cdr3_aa: CASSVELAENTGELFF
cdr3_nt: TGTGCCAGCAGCGTAGAACTAGCGGAGAACACCGGGGAGCTGTTTTTT

v_call: TRBV5-1
j_call: TRBJ2-1
d_call: TRBD1
cdr3_length: 17
clone_size: NA
cdr3_aa: CASSLRQGRLSYNEQFF
cdr3_nt: TGCGCCAGCAGCCTTAGACAGGGGCGACTCTCCTACAATGAGCAGTTCTTC

v_call: TRBV7-9
j_call: TRBJ2-3
d_call: NA
cdr3_length: 15
clone_size: few
cdr3_aa: CASSLDRGASGTQYF
cdr3_nt: TGTGCCAGCAGCTTAGATAGGGGGGCTAGCGGTACGCAGTATTTT

v_call: TRBV2
j_call: TRBJ1-5
d_call: NA
cdr3_length: 14
clone_size: few
cdr3_aa: CASVKGGSNQPQHF
cdr3_nt: TGTGCCAGCGTAAAGGGGGGAAGCAATCAGCCCCAGCATTTT

v_call: TRBV6-5
j_call: TRBJ1-4
d_call: NA
cdr3_length: 12
clone_size: NA
cdr3_aa: CASNNRGEKLFF
cdr3_nt: TGTGCCAGCAATAATAGAGGTGAAAAACTGTTTTTT

v_call: TRBV19
j_call: TRBJ1-5
d_call: TRBD1
cdr3_length: 15
clone_size: NA
cdr3_aa: CASSGRTGINQPQHF
cdr3_nt: TGTGCCAGTAGTGGCCGGACAGGGATTAATCAGCCCCAGCATTTT

v_call: TRBV7-9
j_call: TRBJ1-6
d_call: NA
cdr3_length: 16
clone_size: NA
cdr3_aa: CAAGYEAGSYNSPLHF
cdr3_nt: TGTGCCGCAGGGTACGAGGCGGGCTCCTATAATTCACCCCTCCACTTT

v_call: TRBV5-6
j_call: TRBJ1-2
d_call: NA
cdr3_length: 12
clone_size: NA
cdr3_aa: CASSMTDYGYTF
cdr3_nt: TGTGCCAGCAGCATGACAGATTATGGCTACACCTTC

v_call: TRBV7-9
j_call: TRBJ2-3
d_call: NA
cdr3_length: 15
clone_size: NA
cdr3_aa: CASTSWGSGLTTQYF
cdr3_nt: TGTGCCAGCACCTCTTGGGGGAGCGGGTTGACTACGCAGTATTTT

v_call: TRBV11-2
j_call: TRBJ2-7
d_call: TRBD2
cdr3_length: 16
clone_size: NA
cdr3_aa: CASSLVSGLAGEGQYF
cdr3_nt: TGTGCCAGCAGCTTAGTCTCGGGGCTAGCGGGAGAGGGGCAGTACTTC

v_call: TRBV9
j_call: TRBJ2-1
d_call: NA
cdr3_length: 17
clone_size: NA
cdr3_aa: CASSPRGSASSYNEQFF
cdr3_nt: TGTGCCAGCAGCCCCCGGGGTAGCGCAAGCTCCTACAATGAGCAGTTCTTC

v_call: TRBV5-6
j_call: TRBJ2-3
d_call: NA
cdr3_length: 19
clone_size: NA
cdr3_aa: CASSLEGFFGPRGTDTQYF
cdr3_nt: TGTGCCAGCAGCTTGGAGGGGTTTTTCGGCCCAAGAGGCACAGATACGCAGTATTTT

v_call: TRBV2
j_call: TRBJ2-5
d_call: NA
cdr3_length: 12
clone_size: NA
cdr3_aa: CASRRQAETQYF
cdr3_nt: TGTGCCAGCAGGAGACAGGCAGAGACCCAGTACTTC

v_call: TRBV28
j_call: TRBJ1-1
d_call: NA
cdr3_length: 14
clone_size: NA
cdr3_aa: CASSPAMHSTEAFF
cdr3_nt: TGTGCCAGCAGTCCCGCCATGCATAGCACTGAAGCTTTCTTT

v_call: TRBV10-2
j_call: TRBJ1-1
d_call: NA
cdr3_length: 11
clone_size: NA
cdr3_aa: CASSEYTEAFF
cdr3_nt: TGCGCCAGCAGTGAGTACACTGAAGCTTTCTTT

v_call: TRBV6-5
j_call: TRBJ2-3
d_call: TRBD2
cdr3_length: 15
clone_size: NA
cdr3_aa: CASREIAGTPDTQYF
cdr3_nt: TGTGCCAGCAGGGAGATAGCGGGAACCCCAGATACGCAGTATTTT

v_call: TRBV5-6
j_call: TRBJ1-6
d_call: NA
cdr3_length: 15
clone_size: once
cdr3_aa: CASSRRLGGDSPLHF
cdr3_nt: TGTGCCAGCAGCCGTCGTTTGGGCGGGGATTCACCCCTCCACTTT

v_call: TRBV5-4
j_call: TRBJ2-1
d_call: NA
cdr3_length: 13
clone_size: NA
cdr3_aa: CASSPDRDNEQFF
cdr3_nt: TGTGCCAGCAGCCCTGACAGAGACAATGAGCAGTTCTTC

v_call: TRBV30
j_call: TRBJ1-5
d_call: NA
cdr3_length: 15
clone_size: NA
cdr3_aa: CAWSVEGFNNQPQHF
cdr3_nt: TGTGCCTGGAGTGTGGAGGGATTCAATAATCAGCCCCAGCATTTT

v_call: TRBV18
j_call: TRBJ1-1
d_call: TRBD1
cdr3_length: 14
clone_size: NA
cdr3_aa: CASSPGQANTEAFF
cdr3_nt: TGTGCCAGCTCACCTGGACAGGCGAACACTGAAGCTTTCTTT

v_call: TRBV6-5
j_call: TRBJ1-6
d_call: NA
cdr3_length: 16
clone_size: NA
cdr3_aa: CASSYSWGARNSPLHF
cdr3_nt: TGTGCCAGCAGTTACTCGTGGGGGGCGCGAAATTCACCCCTCCACTTT

v_call: TRBV7-2
j_call: TRBJ2-7
d_call: NA
cdr3_length: 15
clone_size: few
cdr3_aa: CASSLAGGPEYEQYF
cdr3_nt: TGTGCCAGCAGCTTAGCGGGAGGCCCGGAATACGAGCAGTACTTC

v_call: TRBV28
j_call: TRBJ1-1
d_call: NA
cdr3_length: 14
clone_size: NA
cdr3_aa: CASSPPRQYTEAFF
cdr3_nt: TGTGCCAGCAGTCCCCCCCGACAGTACACTGAAGCTTTCTTT

v_call: TRBV3-1/TRBV3-2
j_call: TRBJ2-7
d_call: TRBD1
cdr3_length: 13
clone_size: NA
cdr3_aa: CASSLGQGNEQYF
cdr3_nt: TGTGCCAGCAGCCTGGGACAGGGGAACGAGCAGTACTTC

v_call: TRBV28
j_call: TRBJ1-2
d_call: NA
cdr3_length: 13
clone_size: NA
cdr3_aa: CASSTTGRYGYTF
cdr3_nt: TGTGCCAGCAGTACCACAGGGCGTTATGGCTACACCTTC

v_call: TRBV27
j_call: TRBJ1-1
d_call: NA
cdr3_length: 15
clone_size: few
cdr3_aa: CASSPLGVGYTEAFF
cdr3_nt: TGTGCCAGCAGTCCCCTCGGGGTAGGGTACACTGAAGCTTTCTTT

v_call: TRBV6-6
j_call: TRBJ2-3
d_call: TRBD1
cdr3_length: 14
clone_size: NA
cdr3_aa: CASRPGQGTDTQYF
cdr3_nt: TGTGCCAGCAGACCAGGACAGGGGACAGATACGCAGTATTTT

v_call: TRBV7-9
j_call: TRBJ2-3
d_call: NA
cdr3_length: 16
clone_size: few
cdr3_aa: CASSPRRGSRTDTQYF
cdr3_nt: TGTGCCAGCAGCCCCCGTAGGGGATCTCGCACAGATACGCAGTATTTT

v_call: TRBV30
j_call: TRBJ1-4
d_call: NA
cdr3_length: 14
clone_size: NA
cdr3_aa: CAWSGGTGTEKLFF
cdr3_nt: TGTGCCTGGAGTGGTGGGACGGGCACTGAAAAACTGTTTTTT

v_call: TRBV4-1
j_call: TRBJ1-2
d_call: NA
cdr3_length: 16
clone_size: NA
cdr3_aa: CASSRGGTRDPGGYTF
cdr3_nt: TGCGCCAGCAGCCGTGGGGGCACCAGGGACCCCGGTGGCTACACCTTC

v_call: TRBV5-1
j_call: TRBJ2-1
d_call: TRBD2
cdr3_length: 17
clone_size: NA
cdr3_aa: CASSFSSGRALYNEQFF
cdr3_nt: TGCGCCAGCAGCTTCAGTAGCGGGAGAGCCCTTTACAATGAGCAGTTCTTC

v_call: TRBV7-2
j_call: TRBJ1-3
d_call: NA
cdr3_length: 15
clone_size: once
cdr3_aa: CASSLGGVSGNTIYF
cdr3_nt: TGTGCCAGCAGCTTAGGAGGGGTCTCTGGAAACACCATATATTTT

v_call: TRBV29-1
j_call: TRBJ2-3
d_call: NA
cdr3_length: 14
clone_size: NA
cdr3_aa: CSVSRTTSTDTQYF
cdr3_nt: TGCAGCGTTTCGCGGACGACTAGCACAGATACGCAGTATTTT

v_call: TRBV7-2
j_call: TRBJ2-7
d_call: NA
cdr3_length: 14
clone_size: NA
cdr3_aa: CASSRDRYSYEQYF
cdr3_nt: TGTGCCAGCAGCCGCGACCGATACTCCTACGAGCAGTACTTC

v_call: TRBV3-1/TRBV3-2
j_call: TRBJ1-2
d_call: NA
cdr3_length: 13
clone_size: NA
cdr3_aa: CASSQDGMRGYTF
cdr3_nt: TGTGCCAGCAGCCAAGATGGCATGCGTGGCTACACCTTC

v_call: TRBV20-1
j_call: TRBJ1-2
d_call: NA
cdr3_length: 13
clone_size: NA
cdr3_aa: CSASGRGGRGYTF
cdr3_nt: TGCAGTGCTAGTGGCAGGGGAGGTCGAGGCTACACCTTC

v_call: TRBV9
j_call: TRBJ2-2
d_call: NA
cdr3_length: 14
clone_size: NA
cdr3_aa: CASSAVRNTGELFF
cdr3_nt: TGTGCCAGCAGCGCGGTGAGGAACACCGGGGAGCTGTTTTTT

v_call: TRBV6-5
j_call: TRBJ2-1
d_call: NA
cdr3_length: 13
clone_size: NA
cdr3_aa: CASSYSRGGGQFF
cdr3_nt: TGTGCCAGCAGTTACTCGAGAGGAGGGGGGCAGTTCTTC

v_call: TRBV28
j_call: TRBJ2-2
d_call: NA
cdr3_length: 16
clone_size: NA
cdr3_aa: CASSLLAGVITGELFF
cdr3_nt: TGTGCCAGCAGTTTGCTTGCAGGGGTGATCACCGGGGAGCTGTTTTTT

v_call: TRBV6-1
j_call: TRBJ1-5
d_call: NA
cdr3_length: 14
clone_size: once
cdr3_aa: CASSKQDSNQPQHF
cdr3_nt: TGTGCCAGCAGCAAACAGGATAGCAATCAGCCCCAGCATTTT

v_call: TRBV12-3/TRBV12-4
j_call: TRBJ2-5
d_call: NA
cdr3_length: 12
clone_size: NA
cdr3_aa: CATIRGQETQYF
cdr3_nt: TGTGCCACGATTAGGGGGCAAGAGACCCAGTACTTC

v_call: TRBV7-9
j_call: TRBJ1-1
d_call: TRBD1
cdr3_length: 14
clone_size: NA
cdr3_aa: CASSFSGGNTEAFF
cdr3_nt: TGTGCCAGCAGCTTTTCAGGGGGTAACACTGAAGCTTTCTTT

v_call: TRBV5-1
j_call: TRBJ2-3
d_call: NA
cdr3_length: 14
clone_size: NA
cdr3_aa: CASMAGASTDTQYF
cdr3_nt: TGCGCCAGCATGGCCGGGGCCTCCACAGATACGCAGTATTTT

v_call: TRBV7-2
j_call: TRBJ2-7
d_call: TRBD1
cdr3_length: 15
clone_size: NA
cdr3_aa: CASSLERQGQYEQYF
cdr3_nt: TGTGCCAGCAGCTTAGAACGACAGGGACAATACGAGCAGTACTTC

v_call: TRBV24-1
j_call: TRBJ2-7
d_call: NA
cdr3_length: 11
clone_size: NA
cdr3_aa: CATSDLSEQYF
cdr3_nt: TGTGCCACCAGTGATTTGTCCGAGCAGTACTTC

v_call: TRBV6-2/TRBV6-3
j_call: TRBJ2-5
d_call: NA
cdr3_length: 13
clone_size: NA
cdr3_aa: CASSYWVTGTQYF
cdr3_nt: TGTGCCAGCAGTTATTGGGTCACGGGGACCCAGTACTTC

v_call: TRBV19
j_call: TRBJ2-1
d_call: NA
cdr3_length: 15
clone_size: NA
cdr3_aa: CASSNNQGSYNEQFF
cdr3_nt: TGTGCCAGTAGTAACAACCAAGGGTCCTACAATGAGCAGTTCTTC

v_call: TRBV6-1
j_call: TRBJ1-1
d_call: TRBD1
cdr3_length: 16
clone_size: medium-sized
cdr3_aa: CASSELLGQGDTEAFF
cdr3_nt: TGTGCCAGCAGTGAACTTCTGGGACAGGGAGACACTGAAGCTTTCTTT

v_call: TRBV5-1
j_call: TRBJ2-1
d_call: TRBD1
cdr3_length: 14
clone_size: NA
cdr3_aa: CASSSGTGTYEQFF
cdr3_nt: TGCGCCAGCAGCTCCGGGACAGGGACCTATGAGCAGTTCTTC

v_call: TRBV2
j_call: TRBJ2-2
d_call: NA
cdr3_length: 14
clone_size: medium-sized
cdr3_aa: CASTRTVNTGELFF
cdr3_nt: TGTGCCAGCACCCGGACAGTGAACACCGGGGAGCTGTTTTTT